Listed below are T cell receptor beta chains from one sample, sequenced in a study of T-cell memory formation after mild COVID-19. TCRdb independently ran MiXCR on the 5' RACE reads; one entry per CDR3 protein. The sample lists roughly 13,000 distinct CDR3 sequences, approximately 20% occurring once. Sequencing used PBMCs or a T cell subset sorted from them (not recorded which). The receptors come from an adult woman who had mild COVID-19 (a few samples of this study predate the infection). Cell type and time point are not known. CDR3s include the opening cysteine and the closing phenylalanine or tryptophan. A D gene is named only where the DNA matches it firmly. Clone size is given for some rows only: seen once, a few or many times, or a class if the clone is expanded.

many,TRBJ2-1,TRBV12-3/TRBV12-4,TRBD2,CASSQPWTSGNEQFF,TGTGCCAGCAGCCAACCCTGGACTAGCGGTAATGAGCAGTTCTTC
many,TRBJ2-7,TRBV5-1,.,CASSPDGQTGYEQYF,TGCGCCAGCAGCCCGGATGGACAAACGGGCTACGAGCAGTACTTC
once,TRBJ2-7,TRBV7-9,.,CASSLVGGSYEQYF,TGTGCCAGCAGCCTAGTGGGTGGATCCTACGAGCAGTACTTC
many,TRBJ2-3,TRBV7-6,.,CASSLGSQGPYTQYF,TGTGCCAGCAGCTTAGGGAGCCAGGGCCCTTATACGCAGTATTTT
many,TRBJ2-7,TRBV3-1,.,CASSQVTPGQILREQYF,TGTGCCAGCAGCCAAGTAACGCCTGGCCAAATCTTGAGGGAGCAGTACTTC
many,TRBJ1-3,TRBV7-6,TRBD1,CASSFRGTGNTIYF,TGTGCCAGCAGCTTCAGGGGGACCGGAAACACCATATATTTT
medium-sized,TRBJ2-7,TRBV5-1,.,CASSFFQGVYEQYF,TGCGCCAGCAGCTTTTTTCAGGGAGTCTACGAGCAGTACTTC
many,TRBJ2-7,TRBV4-1,.,CASSHGGLYEQYF,TGCGCCAGCAGCCACGGGGGGCTCTACGAGCAGTACTTC
many,TRBJ2-1,TRBV6-2/TRBV6-3,.,CASSYSPGVIDEQFF,TGTGCCAGCAGTTATAGCCCAGGGGTGATCGATGAGCAGTTCTTC
many,TRBJ1-4,TRBV7-9,TRBD1,CASSPGQGAEKLFF,TGTGCCAGCAGCCCGGGACAGGGGGCTGAAAAACTGTTTTTT
large,TRBJ2-1,TRBV5-6,.,CASSSDGSYNEQFF,TGTGCCAGCAGCTCCGACGGTAGCTACAATGAGCAGTTCTTC
many,TRBJ2-2,TRBV24-1,.,CATSDGTYTGELFF,TGTGCCACCAGTGACGGGACCTACACCGGGGAGCTGTTTTTT
once,TRBJ2-7,TRBV4-3,.,CASSPRQSYEQYF,TGCGCCAGCAGCCCACGACAGTCATACGAGCAGTACTTC
many,TRBJ2-7,TRBV10-3,TRBD2,CAIGTSGIVEQYF,TGTGCCATCGGTACTAGCGGGATCGTTGAGCAGTACTTC
many,TRBJ1-1,TRBV29-1,.,CSVVRGLGAFF,TGCAGCGTTGTACGAGGGTTGGGAGCTTTCTTT
many,TRBJ2-1,TRBV10-3,.,CAISESKKRQIWNEQFF,TGTGCCATCAGTGAGTCAAAGAAACGACAGATCTGGAATGAGCAGTTCTTC
many,TRBJ2-6,TRBV30,.,CAWSFFGRFGANVLTF,TGTGCCTGGAGTTTTTTTGGGAGATTTGGGGCCAACGTCCTGACTTTC
many,TRBJ1-1,TRBV6-1,.,CASNYERHWTEAFF,TGTGCCAGCAATTATGAGCGGCATTGGACTGAAGCTTTCTTT
medium-sized,TRBJ1-5,TRBV12-3/TRBV12-4,.,CASSQVIGHQPQHF,TGTGCCAGCAGTCAGGTAATAGGGCATCAGCCCCAGCATTTT
many,TRBJ1-2,TRBV3-1,TRBD1,CASSHELPGTGSMSGYTF,TGTGCCAGCAGCCATGAGCTGCCCGGGACAGGGTCAATGAGTGGCTACACCTTC
many,TRBJ1-2,TRBV6-2/TRBV6-3,.,CASSYQGPNYGYTF,TGTGCCAGCAGTTACCAGGGGCCTAACTATGGCTACACCTTC
many,TRBJ1-2,TRBV7-8,.,CASSQTSRDGYTF,TGTGCCAGCAGCCAGACGTCCCGGGATGGCTACACCTTC
few,TRBJ2-7,TRBV29-1,.,CSVEVRADEQYF,TGCAGCGTTGAAGTTCGGGCAGACGAGCAGTACTTC
many,TRBJ1-4,TRBV19,.,CASRRATNEKLFF,TGTGCCAGTAGGAGAGCAACTAATGAAAAACTGTTTTTT
many,TRBJ2-7,TRBV7-6,.,CASSLGDGGGEQYF,TGTGCCAGCAGCTTAGGGGACGGGGGTGGAGAGCAGTACTTC
many,TRBJ2-5,TRBV15,TRBD1,CATSSPGQGFETQYF,TGTGCCACCAGCAGCCCGGGACAGGGGTTTGAGACCCAGTACTTC
many,TRBJ1-4,TRBV7-9,TRBD1,CASSFGTGSVKLFF,TGTGCCAGCAGCTTTGGGACAGGGTCTGTAAAACTGTTTTTT
many,TRBJ2-5,TRBV6-2/TRBV6-3,.,CASSSLPRGETQYF,TGTGCCAGCAGCTCCCTCCCCCGGGGGGAGACCCAGTACTTC
many,TRBJ2-3,TRBV6-5,TRBD2,CASAAGGRADTQYF,TGTGCCAGTGCCGCGGGAGGTCGGGCAGATACGCAGTATTTT
.,TRBJ1-3,TRBV27,.,CASRIDSPGNTIYF,TGTGCCAGCAGAATAGACAGTCCCGGAAACACCATATATTTT
many,TRBJ2-7,TRBV12-3/TRBV12-4,.,CASSQGGFSYEQYF,TGTGCCAGCAGCCAAGGTGGGTTCTCCTACGAGCAGTACTTC
many,TRBJ2-3,TRBV27,.,CASSFQGSPPSTDTQYF,TGTGCCAGCAGTTTTCAGGGATCCCCCCCTAGCACAGATACGCAGTATTTT
few,TRBJ2-7,TRBV2,TRBD1,CASSVKLMGQGTPEQYF,TGTGCCAGCAGTGTAAAACTGATGGGACAGGGTACCCCCGAGCAGTACTTC
many,TRBJ1-6,TRBV5-1,.,CASSLRINEDSPLHF,TGCGCCAGCAGCTTGAGGATCAACGAGGATTCACCCCTCCACTTT
many,TRBJ1-5,TRBV12-3/TRBV12-4,.,CASSLLSNQPQHF,TGTGCCAGCAGTTTATTGAGCAATCAGCCCCAGCATTTT
many,TRBJ2-2,TRBV7-2,TRBD2,CASSLGALAGVAGELFF,TGTGCCAGCAGCTTAGGTGCCCTAGCGGGGGTGGCCGGGGAGCTGTTTTTT